Presented here are 12 T cell receptor beta chains from one specimen sequenced in a study of T cell responses to AZD1222 COVID-19 vaccine. Profiled with immunoSEQ multiplex PCR; TCRdb holds only in-frame clones, not every one. The sample shows fewer than 85,000 clones, around 92% of them seen only once. Here the sequenced sample was peripheral blood, taken on day 0 of MenACWY control vaccination. These receptors were obtained from an adult in good health.

This clone has only one observation. The chain couples TRBV7-9 to TRBJ1-5; 7 bases map to TRBD1. The CDR3 runs 14 residues. Germline trimming cut 5 bases from V and 4 bases from J; bases unmatched to any gene: 5. Germline CDR1 is SEHNR and CDR2 is FQNEAQ (reference sequence). The CDR3: CASSPTGENQPQHF. CDR3 nucleotide sequence: TGTGCCAGCAGCCCAACAGGGGAGAATCAGCCCCAGCATTTT.

The chain uses TRBV25-1 and TRBJ2-1; D tentatively reads TRBD1 or TRBD2 (5 bases each). The length of the CDR3 is 14 residues. The V end lost 3 bases, the J end lost 0 bases, and 6 bases lay between the germline ends. Germline CDR1 is MGHDK and CDR2 is SYGVNS. The DNA for the CDR3 is TGTGCCAGCAGTGAGGGGGTCTCCTACAATGAGCAGTTCTTC. It specifies CASSEGVSYNEQFF.

The V and J genes are TRBV28 and TRBJ2-4; D is possibly TRBD2 (7 bases). Germline assignment: CDR1 MDHEN and CDR2 SYDVKM. The length of the CDR3 is 14 residues. V shed 7 bases and J shed 6 bases, with 16 bases lying between them. The CDR3 loop is CASTPGGRGNIQYF. CDR3 nucleotide sequence: TGTGCCAGCACCCCCGGGGGGCGTGGAAACATTCAGTACTTC.

The chain links TRBV7-9 to TRBJ2-5; 7 bases fit TRBD1. The V gene end was trimmed by 2 bases and the J gene end by 3 bases; junction bases not matched to a gene: 9. The CDR3 covers 16 residues. From germline, CDR1 is SEHNR and CDR2 FQNEAQ (reference sequence). CDR3 sequence: CASSLSPGQPKETQYF. The CDR3 coding sequence is TGTGCCAGCAGCTTATCCCCGGGACAGCCAAAAGAGACCCAGTACTTC.

The chain employs TRBV6-5 and TRBJ2-4; 7 bases agree with TRBD1. V lost 6 bases, J lost 4 bases, and 3 bases stayed unmatched. This CDR3 has 13 amino acids. Germline CDR1 MNHEY, CDR2 SVGAGI. CDR3 DNA sequence: TGTGCCAGCAGCGGGACAGAAAAAAACATTCAGTACTTC. Translation: CASSGTEKNIQYF.

CDR3 coding DNA: TGTGCCAGCAGTTCCCCGGCAGGGAGATACTCCTACGAGCAGTACTTC. Protein product: CASSSPAGRYSYEQYF. This chain joins TRBV28 and TRBJ2-7; either TRBD1 or TRBD2 may supply D (5 bases each). The CDR3 totals 16 residues. The V end was cut by 4 bases, the J end by 0 bases, with 16 bases between. CDR1 is MDHEN and CDR2 is SYDVKM in the germline V gene.

The count of this clone is one. This sequence joins TRBV6-5 and TRBJ1-5; D unclear. V was cut by 5 bases and J by 0 bases, with 11 bases left in between. There are 15 residues in the CDR3. In germline, CDR1 is MNHEY, CDR2 SVGAGI. CDR3 in amino acids: CASSLDGYSNQPQHF. In DNA, the CDR3 is TGTGCCAGCAGTCTCGACGGTTATAGCAATCAGCCCCAGCATTTT.

V and J are TRBV19 and TRBJ2-5, with 7 bases fitting TRBD2. The CDR3 consists of 11 residues. The germline gives CDR1 LNHDA, CDR2 SQIVND (reference sequence). The junction had 4 bases not matched to a gene; V was cut back by 10 bases and J by 5 bases. CDR3: CATQRGETQYF. CDR3 nucleotides: TGTGCCACCCAGCGGGGCGAGACCCAGTACTTC.

The CDR3 DNA reads TGTGCCAGCAGTTTGGGCGGGAGTTCCTACGAGCAGTACTTC. Residues: CASSLGGSSYEQYF. The chain joins TRBV6-5 to TRBJ2-7, with 7 bases matching TRBD2. This CDR3 has 14 residues. J was trimmed by 1 base and V by 4 bases; bases with no gene match: 4. Germline CDR1 is MNHEY and CDR2 is SVGAGI.

CDR3 DNA: TGCGCCAGCAGCCAGCTAGCGGGGGTGCCGACCGAGCAGTACTTC. Protein product: CASSQLAGVPTEQYF. This sequence joins TRBV4-3 and TRBJ2-7, with TRBD2 matching over 10 bases. The junction had 8 bases not matched to a gene; V was cut back by 3 bases and J by 6 bases. CDR3 length: 15 amino acids. Germline V gene lookup returns CDR1 LGHNA and CDR2 YSLEER.

The rearrangement joins TRBV3-1 (or the pseudogene TRBV3-2) to TRBJ2-1; 7 nucleotides match TRBD1. J lost 5 bases, V lost 3 bases, and 4 bases had no gene match. The germline V gene encodes CDR1 LGHDT and CDR2 YNNKEL (reference sequence). CDR3 length: 14 amino acids. CDR3 DNA sequence: TGTGCCAGCAGCCAGGACAGGAGAAACAATGAGCAGTTCTTC. It specifies CASSQDRRNNEQFF.

The chain combines TRBV6-5 with TRBJ1-4; TRBD1 is a possible D gene (5 bases). The germline V gene has CDR1 MNHEY and CDR2 SVGAGI. Between the trimmed V and J ends, which lost 5 bases and 7 bases, there was a span of 17 bases. This CDR3 has 15 amino acids. CDR3 sequence (DNA): TGTGCCAGCAGTCATCCGGGACCCAAGGTTGAAAAACTGTTTTTT. Its translation: CASSHPGPKVEKLFF.